Listed below are T cell receptor beta chains from one sample, sequenced in a study of blood T cell repertoires in COVID-19. Data came from immunoSEQ multiplex PCR; TCRdb stores just in-frame clones and leaves some out. The data show 110,000 or so clones, about 87% seen once. The sequenced sample was peripheral blood. These receptors were obtained from a woman in her 50s with acute or convalescent COVID-19. Both conserved end residues are part of each CDR3. Each record gives: V gene, J gene, D gene, clone size, CDR3 protein, CDR3 DNA. The D gene is left open where the match is weak. Clone size, where shown, is once, few, many, or a class for clones that have expanded.

V: TRBV6-4; J: TRBJ2-1; D: TRBD1; size: -; CDR3: CASSDSSRTGDHEQFF; DNA: TGTGCCAGCAGTGACTCGTCGAGGACAGGGGATCATGAGCAGTTCTTC
V: TRBV5-1; J: TRBJ2-5; D: -; size: -; CDR3: CASSSGEETQYF; DNA: TGCGCCAGCAGCTCAGGGGAAGAGACCCAGTACTTC
V: TRBV6-5; J: TRBJ1-1; D: -; size: -; CDR3: CASSYSPGGEPEAFF; DNA: TGTGCCAGCAGTTACTCGCCCGGGGGGGAACCTGAAGCTTTCTTT
V: TRBV7-2; J: TRBJ1-3; D: TRBD1; size: -; CDR3: CASSLTGGGSGNTIYF; DNA: TGTGCCAGCAGCTTAACAGGGGGCGGATCTGGAAACACCATATATTTT
V: TRBV6-5; J: TRBJ1-1; D: TRBD1; size: -; CDR3: CASRKDRDRGEAFF; DNA: TGTGCCAGCAGGAAGGACAGGGATAGGGGTGAAGCTTTCTTT
V: TRBV6-6; J: TRBJ2-7; D: TRBD2; size: -; CDR3: CASSGLAGQTEQYF; DNA: TGTGCCAGCAGCGGACTAGCGGGACAGACAGAGCAGTACTTC
V: TRBV28; J: TRBJ1-5; D: -; size: -; CDR3: CASSLGQYWDQPQHF; DNA: TGTGCCAGCAGTTTGGGACAATATTGGGATCAGCCCCAGCATTTT
V: TRBV2; J: TRBJ2-5; D: TRBD1; size: -; CDR3: CASSDGYGGTGKTQYF; DNA: TGTGCCAGCAGTGATGGTTACGGCGGGACAGGGAAGACCCAGTACTTC
V: TRBV5-4; J: TRBJ2-2; D: TRBD1; size: -; CDR3: CASSVYRGTGELFF; DNA: TGTGCCAGCAGCGTCTACAGGGGAACCGGGGAGCTGTTTTTT
V: TRBV12-3/TRBV12-4; J: TRBJ1-1; D: -; size: -; CDR3: CASSLFLRGEAFF; DNA: TGTGCCAGCAGTTTATTTCTCAGGGGTGAAGCTTTCTTT
V: TRBV10-3; J: TRBJ2-5; D: -; size: -; CDR3: CAISDPGRGRETQYF; DNA: TGTGCCATCAGTGACCCCGGCAGGGGCAGGGAGACCCAGTACTTC
V: TRBV7-6; J: TRBJ1-6; D: -; size: -; CDR3: CASSLEPPTKRRDNSPLHF; DNA: TGTGCCAGCAGCTTAGAACCCCCGACTAAGCGGAGGGATAATTCACCCCTCCACTTT
V: TRBV27; J: TRBJ1-2; D: -; size: -; CDR3: CASSLNVPRYGYTF; DNA: TGTGCCAGCAGTTTGAACGTTCCCCGGTATGGCTACACCTTC
V: TRBV5-6; J: TRBJ1-2; D: -; size: -; CDR3: CASSRAAGLGYTF; DNA: TGTGCCAGCAGCCGGGCCGCGGGGCTAGGCTACACCTTC
V: TRBV4-1; J: TRBJ2-2; D: -; size: -; CDR3: CASSGQSGLEFGELFF; DNA: TGCGCCAGCAGCGGGCAGTCAGGGCTTGAATTCGGGGAGCTGTTTTTT
V: TRBV18; J: TRBJ1-2; D: TRBD1; size: -; CDR3: CASSLGTGGEGYTF; DNA: TGTGCCAGCTCCCTTGGGACAGGGGGCGAAGGCTACACCTTC
V: TRBV9; J: TRBJ1-2; D: -; size: -; CDR3: CASSVDSRYGYTF; DNA: TGTGCCAGCAGCGTAGACAGTCGCTATGGCTACACCTTC
V: TRBV28; J: TRBJ2-3; D: TRBD2; size: -; CDR3: CASLAGGGTQYF; DNA: TGTGCCAGCTTAGCGGGAGGGGGTACGCAGTATTTT
V: TRBV7-9; J: TRBJ2-2; D: -; size: -; CDR3: CASSSWTGRGTGELFF; DNA: TGTGCCAGCAGCTCATGGACTGGAAGAGGCACCGGGGAGCTGTTTTTT
V: TRBV10-2; J: TRBJ2-1; D: -; size: -; CDR3: CASSEPGLGYNEQFF; DNA: TGCGCCAGCAGTGAGCCGGGACTGGGGTACAATGAGCAGTTCTTC
V: TRBV6-6; J: TRBJ1-1; D: -; size: once; CDR3: CASSSRGNTEAFF; DNA: TGTGCCAGCAGCTCTAGGGGGAACACTGAAGCTTTCTTT
V: TRBV18; J: TRBJ2-1; D: TRBD2; size: -; CDR3: CASSPRTSGFSYNEQFF; DNA: TGTGCCAGCTCACCACGGACTAGCGGGTTCTCCTACAATGAGCAGTTCTTC
V: TRBV19; J: TRBJ1-1; D: -; size: -; CDR3: CASSIERHRPGNTEAFF; DNA: TGTGCCAGTAGTATAGAAAGACACCGCCCTGGGAACACTGAAGCTTTCTTT
V: TRBV7-8; J: TRBJ2-1; D: TRBD2; size: once; CDR3: CASSLGGSGVSYNEQFF; DNA: TGTGCCAGCAGCTTAGGGGGTAGCGGGGTTTCCTACAATGAGCAGTTCTTC
V: TRBV9; J: TRBJ2-1; D: TRBD2; size: -; CDR3: CASSPQGGGYNEQFF; DNA: TGTGCCAGCAGCCCCCAGGGCGGGGGCTACAATGAGCAGTTCTTC
V: TRBV14; J: TRBJ1-1; D: -; size: -; CDR3: CASRPGSGTEAFF; DNA: TGTGCCAGCAGGCCGGGAAGCGGCACTGAAGCTTTCTTT
V: TRBV18; J: TRBJ1-5; D: -; size: -; CDR3: CASSQQGWGNQPQHF; DNA: TGTGCCAGCTCACAACAGGGTTGGGGCAATCAGCCCCAGCATTTT
V: TRBV5-5; J: TRBJ1-1; D: TRBD1; size: once; CDR3: CASSTPARGHSEAFF; DNA: TGTGCCAGCAGCACCCCCGCCAGGGGGCATAGTGAAGCTTTCTTT
V: TRBV2; J: TRBJ2-2; D: -; size: -; CDR3: CASSGAGATGELFF; DNA: TGTGCCAGCAGTGGGGCGGGCGCAACCGGGGAGCTGTTTTTT
V: TRBV23-1; J: TRBJ2-3; D: -; size: -; CDR3: CASSPGQNTDTQYF; DNA: TGCGCCAGCAGTCCCGGACAGAACACAGATACGCAGTATTTT
V: TRBV3-1/TRBV3-2; J: TRBJ1-1; D: -; size: -; CDR3: CASSQGAARGTEAFF; DNA: TGTGCCAGCAGCCAAGGGGCAGCTCGGGGCACTGAAGCTTTCTTT
V: TRBV7-2; J: TRBJ2-3; D: -; size: -; CDR3: CASSFDGGYTDTQYF; DNA: TGTGCCAGCAGCTTCGACGGCGGGTACACAGATACGCAGTATTTT
V: TRBV29-1; J: TRBJ1-1; D: -; size: -; CDR3: CSADPRTEAFF; DNA: TGCAGCGCCGACCCTAGGACTGAAGCTTTCTTT
V: TRBV2; J: TRBJ2-5; D: TRBD1; size: once; CDR3: CASSEAGQGKYF; DNA: TGTGCCAGCAGTGAAGCGGGACAGGGGAAGTACTTC
V: TRBV6-6; J: TRBJ2-3; D: TRBD1; size: -; CDR3: CASEGATDTQYF; DNA: TGTGCCAGCGAGGGGGCGACAGATACGCAGTATTTT
V: TRBV11-2; J: TRBJ1-1; D: TRBD1; size: -; CDR3: CASSSWTGDGYTEAFF; DNA: TGTGCCAGCAGCTCCTGGACAGGGGATGGGTACACTGAAGCTTTCTTT
V: TRBV5-1; J: TRBJ1-4; D: -; size: once; CDR3: CASSPGGNEKLFF; DNA: TGCGCCAGCAGCCCGGGTGGGAATGAAAAACTGTTTTTT
V: TRBV6-5; J: TRBJ2-7; D: -; size: -; CDR3: CASSPDSAPYEQYF; DNA: TGTGCCAGCAGCCCCGACTCCGCTCCCTACGAGCAGTACTTC
V: TRBV10-1; J: TRBJ2-7; D: -; size: few; CDR3: CASSEYRERIYEQYF; DNA: TGCGCCAGCAGTGAGTACCGAGAGAGAATCTACGAGCAGTACTTC
V: TRBV5-4; J: TRBJ2-3; D: TRBD2; size: -; CDR3: CASSLGGGPYTDTQYF; DNA: TGTGCCAGCAGCCTTGGCGGGGGACCATACACAGATACGCAGTATTTT